This T cell receptor beta chain was sequenced in a study of cytomegalovirus exposure and HLA in healthy donors. Study results and limitations: In a later analysis, TCR beta V- and J-gene trimming showed a link to a missense DCLRE1C variant. A list of 150 or so TCR beta chains associated with cytomegalovirus was given.

Germline V gene sequence: CDR1 LGHNA, CDR2 YNFKEQ. The CDR3 consists of 12 residues. Points on this clone: Its antigen is not known. The junction departs from the called germline gene at one end, perhaps through a read error.

60 Vbeta and 13 Jbeta primers were used in PCR. Original handling: There were around 77 million unique TCR beta chains by a later count, and some 11 million of them were shared. Using immunoSEQ multiplex PCR, the repertoire was profiled, and TCRdb retains in-frame clones only, with some absent. V, J and clone size derive from that table, while D and trimming were established from the DNA sequence. The sample totals about 79,000 clones; its top ten clones hold approximately 4.3%. The receptor was isolated from a man younger than 40 in good health and CMV-seronegative. The material sequenced was PBMCs. The V gene is TRBV4-2, the J gene TRBJ2-1, with D maybe TRBD2 (5 bases). CDR3: CASSQDRSGQVF. The CDR3 DNA is TGTGCCAGCAGCCAAGATAGGAGCGGCCAGGTCTTC.